This T cell receptor beta chain was observed in a study of a mutant IDH1 vaccine in newly diagnosed glioma (dated by TCRdb to about 2021). With regard to the full study: In the chemotherapy-containing groups, vaccination started alongside temozolomide cycles, whereas in patients who had radiotherapy alone it started 4-6 weeks after radiotherapy. The week-35 safety follow-up took place at visit V12, and the week-47 end of study took place at visit V13. Before enrollment, patients had received standard therapy of radiotherapy alone, temozolomide alone, or radiochemotherapy with temozolomide; most received the combination. Of the approximately 33 patients who were treated, about 62% were male and approximately 40% were female, and the mean age was around 40 years. Longitudinal TCRB deep sequencing was performed for about two dozen treated patients wherever samples were available for exploratory analyses. Peripheral blood was collected at six visits: V03 (baseline), V05, V07, V10, V12 and V13. Results and caveats for the whole study, not just this receptor: PBMC samples for TCRB deep sequencing were selected based on availability. Changes in the top peripheral T cell clonotypes picked up by TCRB sequencing did not appear to be linked to pseudoprogression. It was noted by the authors that analyses of patient blood samples could not be reproduced owing to sample limitations. Vaccine-induced immune responses across multiple MHC alleles were detected in approximately 94% of patients.

This clone was recorded only once. Its antigen target is currently unknown. No base quality information exists; no much larger clone differs at one position. Interpreted using the paper, the time point label stands for: week 35, safety follow-up. Each vaccine dose, consisting of 300 ug of a 20-mer mutant IDH1 peptide in Montanide, was administered subcutaneously with topical imiquimod. Eight vaccinations were administered to patients in weeks 1, 3, 5, 7, 11, 15, 19 and 23, corresponding to visits V03 through V10. All donors had newly diagnosed IDH1-mutant astrocytomas of WHO grade 3 or 4 that showed loss of nuclear ATRX. The samples were drawn from NOA16, a multicentre, single-arm, open-label phase I trial in Germany that tested a mutant IDH1 peptide vaccine in humans for the first time. The DNeasy Blood and Tissue Kit was used to extract genomic DNA from EDTA blood for TCRB sequencing. Libraries were made using the immunoSEQ multiplex PCR assay. Following the manufacturer's protocol, the hsTCRB Kit was used to amplify rearranged TCR beta chain sequences. TCRB libraries were sequenced on an Illumina MiSeq. On the authors' methods: The kit vendor's proprietary platform handled demultiplexing, trimming and gene mapping. In its TCRdb copy, this immuneACCESS table keeps in-frame sequences only and misses some clones. Where compared with another copy, unresolved V genes explain less than half of these, and the others have no known cause. V, J and clone size are those of that table, while D and trimming were read from the DNA. Within this sample are some 46,000 clones, with over 80% of them counted one time only. The ten top clones hold 2.3% of the sample.

The CDR3 runs 12 residues from the cysteine to the phenylalanine. Of the read, only the CDR3 DNA is kept; its 36 bases are in frame from base 1. From V the trimming removes 8 bases and from J it removes 7 bases, while the gene matches leave 4 bases of the junction unaccounted for. Via the germline V gene, CDR1 is MDHEN and CDR2 SYDVKM. Sequencing used PBMCs, obtained from a glioma patient whose treatment included an IDH1 peptide vaccine. The rearrangement joined TRBV28 to TRBJ1-4; the central 7 bases match TRBD1. The receptor's source is a man aged 50 or older with glioma. The CDR3 reads CASGRGREKLFF. The nucleotide sequence is TGTGCCAGCGGAAGGGGGCGTGAAAAACTGTTTTTT. Joined to the reference TRBV28 and TRBJ1-4 proteins, this CDR3 gives the full variable domain: DVKVTQSSRYLVKRTGEKVFLECVQDMDHENMFWYRQDPGLGLRLIYFSYDVKMKEKGDIPEGYSVSREKKERFSLILESASTNQTSMYLCASGRGREKLFFGSGTQLSVL.